These 18 T cell receptor beta chains came from one sample sequenced in a study of cytomegalovirus exposure and HLA in healthy donors. It was with 60 Vbeta and 13 Jbeta primers that the PCR ran. Clones were read by immunoSEQ multiplex PCR, and TCRdb kept only the in-frame ones, dropping some. The sample has around 140,000 clones; 70% to 80% are singletons. The source material was PBMCs. The receptor source for this set is a female donor in good health and CMV-seropositive.

This clone has a handful of counts. This rearrangement joins TRBV5-1 to TRBJ2-5; possible D gene TRBD2, 6 bases. This CDR3 spans 17 amino acids. Trimming took off 0 bases at V and 3 bases at J, with 18 bases between the two ends. Germline values: CDR1 SGHRS, CDR2 YFSETQ. CDR3 nucleotide sequence: TGCGCCAGCAGCTTGGTTCCTCGGGGGTCGGGGGAAGAGACCCAGTACTTC. Residues: CASSLVPRGSGEETQYF.

This clone showed up just a few times. The V gene is TRBV7-2, the J gene TRBJ2-2; 8 nucleotides match TRBD1. CDR1 and CDR2 from the germline V gene are SGHTA and FQGNSA. V lost 3 bases to trimming and J lost 6 bases; unmatched junction nucleotides: 6. The length of the CDR3 is 15 residues. Here the CDR3 reads CASSLQGASAGELFF. For the CDR3, the DNA is TGTGCCAGCAGCTTGCAGGGGGCATCAGCCGGGGAGCTGTTTTTT.

CDR3: CASSIRLESGSGELFF. In nucleotides, the CDR3 is TGTGCCAGTAGTATCCGATTGGAGTCAGGGTCAGGGGAGCTGTTTTTT. This chain connects TRBV19 to TRBJ2-2, with a possible D match to TRBD1 (5 bases). V was clipped by 3 bases and J by 8 bases, with 19 bases between them. The germline CDR1 and CDR2 sequences are LNHDA and SQIVND (reference sequence). The CDR3 totals 16 residues.

To note about this clone: One junction end disagrees with the germline gene, perhaps due to a read error. The chain combines TRBV28 with TRBJ2-1; D gene uncertain. Germline loops: CDR1 MDHEN, CDR2 SYDVKM. CDR3 size: 14 residues. CDR3 coding DNA: TGTGCCAGCAAAACGCCACGGTCCTCCAATGAGCAGTTCTTC. Encoded protein: CASKTPRSSNEQFF. Complete variable domain (other parts from reference TRBV28 and TRBJ2-1): DVKVTQSSRYLVKRTGEKVFLECVQDMDHENMFWYRQDPGLGLRLIYFSYDVKMKEKGDIPEGYSVSREKKERFSLILESASTNQTSMYLCASKTPRSSNEQFFGPGTRLTVL.

The gene calls are TRBV13 and TRBJ1-4, with TRBD1 matching 7 bases. The trim removed 5 bases at V and 5 bases at J, leaving 20 bases unmatched. This CDR3 is built from 19 residues. Germline loops: CDR1 PRHDT, CDR2 FYEKMQ (reference sequence). Written as DNA, the CDR3 is TGTGCCAGCAGCCTGATTCAACCGGGACAGTGGAGGAGAAATGAAAAACTGTTTTTT. This translates into CASSLIQPGQWRRNEKLFF.

The chain employs TRBV29-1 and TRBJ1-3; a possible D gene is TRBD1 (6 bases). V dropped 0 bases and J dropped 2 bases, with 11 bases sitting between them. CDR3 length equals 15 residues. Looked up from germline, CDR1 is SQVTM and CDR2 is ANQGSEA. The DNA for the CDR3 is TGCAGCGTTGAAGAGGGGGCAGGGGCTGGAAACACCATATATTTT. Protein sequence: CSVEEGAGAGNTIYF.

This sequence joins TRBV15 and TRBJ1-5; a weak D match, TRBD1 (6 bases). The germline gives CDR1 LNHNV, CDR2 YYDKDF (reference sequence). The CDR3 is made up of 13 amino acids. Trimming cost V 0 bases and J 11 bases, with 11 bases left between them. In nucleotides, the CDR3 is TGTGCCACCAGCAGAGAACCGGGACAATCCCAGCATTTT. It specifies CATSREPGQSQHF.

The sample holds a few counts of this clone. The V and J genes are TRBV2 and TRBJ2-2; D possibly corresponds to TRBD1 (5 bases). Germline V lookup: CDR1 SNHLY, CDR2 FYNNEI. The CDR3 totals 14 residues. Between the trimmed V and J ends, which lost 7 bases and 0 bases, there was a span of 9 bases. The CDR3 sequence is CASNPTANTGELFF. Written as DNA, the CDR3 is TGTGCCAGCAACCCGACAGCGAACACCGGGGAGCTGTTTTTT.

This rearrangement joins TRBV15 to TRBJ1-1; possibly TRBD1 for D (5 bases). Per germline, CDR1 LNHNV and CDR2 YYDKDF (reference sequence). The CDR3 length is 15 residues. Trimming took 1 base from V and 1 from J, leaving 10 bases between them. Here the CDR3 DNA reads TGTGCCACCAGCAGAGGGGGCAGCGAGAACACTGAAGCTTTCTTT. Its translation: CATSRGGSENTEAFF.

V is TRBV15 and J is TRBJ2-5; no definite D call. CDR1 is LNHNV, CDR2 YYDKDF, per germline (reference sequence). The CDR3 totals 14 residues. V was pared by 0 bases and J by 2 bases, with 7 bases between. The CDR3 region is CATSREAQQETQYF. CDR3 DNA sequence: TGTGCCACCAGCAGAGAGGCCCAGCAAGAGACCCAGTACTTC. Filled out from reference TRBV15 and TRBJ2-5, the complete variable domain reads DAMVIQNPRYQVTQFGKPVTLSCSQTLNHNVMYWYQQKSSQAPKLLFHYYDKDFNNEADTPDNFQSRRPNTSFCFLDIRSPGLGDTAMYLCATSREAQQETQYFGPGTRLLVL.

The chain combines TRBV2 with TRBJ1-6, with D unclear. The germline CDR1 and CDR2 sequences are SNHLY and FYNNEI. This CDR3 is 13 amino acids long. V was trimmed by 4 bases and J by 7 bases, leaving 8 bases between them. The CDR3 region has the DNA TGTGCCAGCAGTGGGGAGGTAAATTCACCCCTCCACTTT. Translating it yields CASSGEVNSPLHF.

This chain connects TRBV6-1 to TRBJ2-7; the match to TRBD1 covers 7 bases. This CDR3 contains 12 residues. V lost 10 bases and J lost 4; bases outside the gene matches: 7. Germline-derived CDR1 and CDR2 are MNHNS and SASEGT. DNA of the CDR3: TGTGCCACCACGGGACAGTTTTACGAGCAGTACTTC. Its protein is CATTGQFYEQYF.

This clone was picked up one time. This chain connects TRBV19 to TRBJ2-6; 7 bases map to TRBD1. The V segment lost 9 bases and the J segment 1 base; nucleotides outside the gene matches: 12. CDR1 LNHDA and CDR2 SQIVND come from the germline V gene (reference sequence). CDR3 size: 17 residues. Here the CDR3 reads CASSSTGRKSGANVLTF. CDR3 sequence (DNA): TGTGCCAGCTCCTCGACAGGGAGAAAGTCTGGGGCCAACGTCCTGACTTTC.

This clone was seen more than once but under ten times. The genes are TRBV7-9 and TRBJ1-2; possibly TRBD1 for D (6 bases). The V and J ends lost 2 bases and 6 bases respectively, with 13 bases between them. This CDR3 spans 14 amino acids. CDR1 is SEHNR and CDR2 is FQNEAQ in the germline V gene (reference sequence). The CDR3: CASSLLVGDNGYTF. CDR3 bases: TGTGCCAGCAGCTTATTGGTAGGGGACAATGGCTACACCTTC.

J is TRBJ2-5 and V is TRBV9; no definite D call. The CDR3 loop spans 15 amino acids. Germline assignment: CDR1 SGDLS and CDR2 YYNGEE. V was pared by 3 bases and J by 0 bases, with 12 bases between. CDR3 loop: CASSALSNNQETQYF. As DNA, the CDR3 is TGTGCCAGCAGCGCCCTTTCAAACAACCAAGAGACCCAGTACTTC.

CDR3 nucleotide sequence: TGTGCCAGTAGTATCTTGCCCTCACGACAGGGGATCTACTATGGCTACACCTTC. This sequence encodes CASSILPSRQGIYYGYTF. The chain is built from TRBV19 and TRBJ1-2; 8 bases agree with TRBD1. Germline V gene lookup returns CDR1 LNHDA and CDR2 SQIVND (reference sequence). V lost 3 bases, J lost 3 bases, and 15 bases stayed unmatched. The CDR3 has 18 residues.

The chain uses TRBV29-1 and TRBJ2-1, with TRBD1 identical over 11 bases. The CDR3 runs to 13 residues. The germline V gene encodes CDR1 SQVTM and CDR2 ANQGSEA. V trimming: 5 bases; J trimming: 5 bases; junction bases outside the gene matches: 2. The CDR3 reads CSVWDRGNNEQFF. DNA of the CDR3: TGCAGCGTTTGGGACAGGGGGAACAATGAGCAGTTCTTC.

The gene calls are TRBV5-6 and TRBJ2-5; D not resolved. TRBJ2-7 explains the end of the DNA better; the J call may be wrong. The CDR3 loop spans 16 amino acids. Per germline, CDR1 SGHDT and CDR2 YYEEEE. The CDR3 region is CASSSLGFRSSYEQYF. DNA of the CDR3: TGTGCCAGCAGCTCGTTGGGCTTTCGAAGCTCCTACGAGCAGTACTTC.